What follows describes a single T cell receptor beta chain. Its antigen is unidentified. The entry originates in a study of cytomegalovirus exposure and HLA in healthy donors. Turning to the study itself: Some 180 million T cells yielded 117 million unique TCR beta sequences in earlier analysis. General study results and limits: HLA restriction was apparent for most CMV-associated TCR beta chains in a later analysis. Presence/absence analyses rested on an assumption that sequencing depth was roughly uniform across donors. There were around 160 TCR beta chains listed as cytomegalovirus-associated.

Amplification used 60 Vbeta primers and 13 Jbeta primers. The method was immunoSEQ multiplex PCR; TCRdb's version includes in-frame clones alone and lacks a portion of them. This table has 200,000 or so clones, approximately 80% appearing once. The clonotype originates from a man aged 25-40 years in good health and CMV-seronegative. The material sequenced was PBMCs.

The CDR3 region is CASSWGGVVEAFF. The CDR3 DNA sequence: TGTGCCAGCAGTTGGGGGGGTGTGGTCGAAGCTTTCTTT. The chain links TRBV7-8 to TRBJ1-1; possibly TRBD1 for D (5 bases). The CDR3 consists of 13 residues. Germline values: CDR1 SGHVS, CDR2 FQNEAQ. The V gene lost 6 bases and the J gene lost 8 bases, with 16 bases spanning the gap.